The 24 T cell receptor beta chains below all came from one sample that was sequenced in a study of blood T cell repertoires in COVID-19. The assay was immunoSEQ multiplex PCR, and TCRdb's table has in-frame clones only and misses some. The data show 250,000 or so clones, about 90% seen once. Sequencing input: PBMCs or T cells enriched from blood (not recorded which). Receptor source: a human donor in a cohort exposed to, infected with or recovered from COVID-19 (not recorded which). The donor label of this sample is uncertain.

J is TRBJ1-4 and V is TRBV12-3 or TRBV12-4; TRBD1 aligns across 8 bases. The CDR3 totals 11 residues. V was pared by 6 bases and J by 14 bases, with 5 bases of the junction left unmatched. The CDR3 DNA sequence: TGTGCCAGCAGGGCGACAGGGGCCCTGTTTTTT. Its protein is CASRATGALFF.

The V gene is TRBV24-1, the J gene TRBJ1-2, with D tentatively TRBD1 (5 bases). Germline CDR1 and CDR2: KGHDR and SFDVKD. The CDR3 runs to 15 residues. Trimming cost V 3 bases and J 4 bases, with 14 bases left between them. The CDR3 nucleotides are TGTGCCACCAGTGATAGGAGGGGCACAGGCTATGGCTACACCTTC. Protein: CATSDRRGTGYGYTF.

The sample holds a few counts of this clone. V gene TRBV27 combines with J gene TRBJ1-5; the match to TRBD1 covers 7 bases. Trimming at V came to 6 bases and at J to 4 bases, leaving 6 bases not matched to a gene. The CDR3 is 14 residues long. CDR1 and CDR2 from the germline V gene are MNHEY and SMNVEV (reference sequence). The CDR3 nucleotides are TGTGCCAGCAGCTCACAGGGGACGAATCAGCCCCAGCATTTT. This gives the protein CASSSQGTNQPQHF.

The rearrangement links TRBV9 to TRBJ2-2; 12 bases fit TRBD2. Germline values: CDR1 SGDLS, CDR2 YYNGEE. Trimming took 4 bases from V and 1 from J; bases not matched to a gene: 8. This CDR3 spans 18 amino acids. CDR3 bases: TGTGCCAGCAGCTTCAGACTAGCGGGGGCCCAGAACACCGGGGAGCTGTTTTTT. This translates into CASSFRLAGAQNTGELFF.

The chain is built from TRBV6-5 and TRBJ2-5, with D unclear. The CDR3 runs to 14 residues. Germline V lookup: CDR1 MNHEY, CDR2 SVGAGI. V lost 6 bases, J lost 5 bases, and 16 bases lay in between. CDR3: CASRARLAEETQYF. The CDR3 DNA reads TGTGCCAGCAGGGCGCGACTGGCGGAGGAGACCCAGTACTTC.

The V call is TRBV2, the J call TRBJ1-6; 7 nucleotides agree with TRBD1. Per germline, CDR1 SNHLY and CDR2 FYNNEI. V was clipped by 9 bases and J by 8 bases; unmatched bases: 7. This CDR3 is built from 13 residues. This CDR3 reads CASLDRADSPLHF. The CDR3 nucleotides are TGTGCCAGTTTAGACAGGGCCGATTCACCCCTCCACTTT.

This chain connects TRBV29-1 to TRBJ2-3; 7 positions agree with TRBD1. Germline CDR1 reads SQVTM; CDR2 reads ANQGSEA. This CDR3 has 13 residues. Trimming took 5 bases from V and 2 from J; bases not matched to a gene: 4. The DNA of the CDR3 is TGCAGCGTTACAGGGGTTCCCACAGATACGCAGTATTTT. This sequence encodes CSVTGVPTDTQYF.

This chain joins TRBV7-8 and TRBJ2-7; D may be TRBD1 (6 bases). There are 13 residues in the CDR3. CDR1 and CDR2 from the germline V gene are SGHVS and FQNEAQ. Trimming shortened V by 5 bases and J by 7 bases, and 15 bases separated the two germline ends. In nucleotides, the CDR3 is TGTGCCAGCAGCCCGCGGACAGTGAGGGAGCAGTACTTC. It translates to CASSPRTVREQYF.

The chain is built from TRBV6-5 and TRBJ2-5; D possibly corresponds to TRBD2 (5 bases). Germline V lookup: CDR1 MNHEY, CDR2 SVGAGI. This CDR3 is built from 14 residues. Trimming removed 0 bases at V and 8 bases at J, with 13 bases between. The CDR3 sequence: CASSYSSPTSTQYF. Here the CDR3 DNA reads TGTGCCAGCAGTTACTCGAGCCCAACTAGTACCCAGTACTTC.

This clone was counted once. The chain links TRBV15 to TRBJ1-4; 10 nucleotides match TRBD1. The CDR3 has 17 amino acids. CDR1 and CDR2 from the germline V gene are LNHNV and YYDKDF (reference sequence). V was pared by 3 bases and J by 4 bases, with 8 bases of the junction left unmatched. DNA for the CDR3: TGTGCCACCAGCAGGGGGACAGGGGACCCTATTAATGAAAAACTGTTTTTT. Protein product: CATSRGTGDPINEKLFF.

This chain connects TRBV21-1 to TRBJ1-3; the tabulated D call, TRBD1, remains unverified against the DNA. TRBV21-1 is noted as a pseudogene. CDR3 length equals 16 residues. The DNA of the CDR3 is TGTGCCAGCCGGGTCGACAGGTTGAAGGAAGGAAACACCGTATATTTT. As protein: CASRVDRLKEGNTVYF.

J is TRBJ2-5 and V is TRBV2; D gene ambiguous. V shed 5 bases and J shed 1 base, with 8 bases lying between them. Germline CDR1 is SNHLY and CDR2 is FYNNEI. The CDR3 runs to 13 residues. The CDR3 here is CASSRLPQETQYF. The CDR3 nucleotides are TGTGCCAGCAGTAGACTTCCCCAAGAGACCCAGTACTTC.

This clone showed up many times. The rearrangement joins TRBV5-4 to TRBJ2-7, with a weak D call TRBD1 (6 bases). From germline, CDR1 is SGHNT and CDR2 YYREEE (reference sequence). The V end was cut by 6 bases, the J end by 0 bases, with 13 bases between. This CDR3 region has 14 residues. The CDR3 region is CASTKQGSSYEQYF. CDR3 sequence (DNA): TGTGCCAGCACCAAACAGGGTTCCTCCTACGAGCAGTACTTC.

CDR3 nucleotides: TGTGCCAGTAGTATTCCCTTCGGTGGAAACACCATATATTTT. Its translation is CASSIPFGGNTIYF. This chain connects TRBV19 to TRBJ1-3; D remains unclear. The CDR3 loop spans 14 amino acids. Germline lookup yields CDR1 LNHDA and CDR2 SQIVND (reference sequence). Between the trimmed V and J ends, which lost 3 bases and 3 bases, there was a span of 9 bases. The whole variable domain, remainder taken from reference TRBV19 and TRBJ1-3, is DGGITQSPKYLFRKEGQNVTLSCEQNLNHDAMYWYRQDPGQGLRLIYYSQIVNDFQKGDIAEGYSVSREKKESFPLTVTSAQKNPTAFYLCASSIPFGGNTIYFGEGSWLTVV.

The chain has TRBV11-2 and TRBJ2-3; 7 bases are shared with TRBD2. CDR1 and CDR2 (germline): SGHAT, FQNNGV. This CDR3 is built from 14 residues. J was trimmed by 4 bases and V by 5 bases; bases with no gene match: 6. CDR3 in amino acids: CASSRTSGPDTQYF. In DNA form, the CDR3 reads TGTGCCAGCAGCCGGACTAGTGGGCCAGATACGCAGTATTTT.

V and J are TRBV13 and TRBJ1-2; 9 nucleotides agree with TRBD1. The germline gives CDR1 PRHDT, CDR2 FYEKMQ (reference sequence). CDR3 length equals 15 residues. With V trimmed by 5 bases and J by 4 bases, 8 bases remained unmatched. CDR3 bases: TGTGCCAGCAGCCCGGGACAGGGAGGCGGCTATGGCTACACCTTC. It is translated as CASSPGQGGGYGYTF.

Remarks on this clone: This same CDR3 is encoded by further DNA sequences in the sample. The chain combines TRBV19 with TRBJ1-1; D is unclear. Germline V gene lookup returns CDR1 LNHDA and CDR2 SQIVND (reference sequence). V dropped 7 bases and J dropped 2 bases, with 8 bases sitting between them. This CDR3 spans 12 amino acids. This CDR3 is CASTPGNTEAFF. CDR3 DNA: TGTGCCAGTACCCCCGGTAACACTGAAGCTTTCTTT.

V usage is TRBV4-1 and J usage is TRBJ2-5; 9 nucleotides line up with TRBD2. With V trimmed by 4 bases and J by 4 bases, 1 base remained unmatched. CDR1 MGHRA and CDR2 YSYEKL come from the germline V gene. The CDR3 length is 13 residues. The DNA for the CDR3 is TGCGCCAGCAGCCTGACTAGCGGAGAGACCCAGTACTTC. This codes for CASSLTSGETQYF.

The chain recombines TRBV24-1 with TRBJ2-1, with 7 nucleotides matching TRBD2. CDR3 length: 15 residues. Trimming cost V 4 bases and J 9 bases; bases outside gene matches: 11. CDR1 and CDR2 (germline): KGHDR, SFDVKD. The CDR3 DNA follows: TGTGCCACCAGTGACACTTTACTAGCGTCGGGTGAGCAGTTCTTC. It encodes CATSDTLLASGEQFF.

The J gene is TRBJ2-3, the V gene TRBV6-6, with D tentatively TRBD2 (6 bases). Germline CDR1 and CDR2: MNHNY and SVGAGI (reference sequence). The CDR3 is made up of 16 amino acids. Trimming cost V 0 bases and J 0 bases, with 10 bases left between them. The CDR3: CASSYSGSGSTDTQYF. CDR3 DNA sequence: TGTGCCAGCAGTTACTCAGGGAGCGGGAGCACAGATACGCAGTATTTT.

This chain connects TRBV7-3 to TRBJ1-1; D not certain. Germline CDR1 and CDR2: SGHTA and FQGTGA. With 5 bases removed from V and 1 base from J, the gap between germline ends came to 11 bases. This CDR3 is built from 14 residues. CDR3 in DNA: TGTGCCAGCAGCCTCCAGCCGGGGAACACTGAAGCTTTCTTT. This sequence encodes CASSLQPGNTEAFF.

The chain combines TRBV27 with TRBJ1-2, with D possibly TRBD1 on 5 matching bases. The CDR3 runs to 14 residues. CDR1 MNHEY and CDR2 SMNVEV come from the germline V gene (reference sequence). Trimming left V 5 bases short and J 5 bases short, with 15 bases between. The CDR3 sequence: CASSLRGGRYGYTF. DNA of the CDR3: TGTGCCAGCAGTCTCCGGGGGGGAAGATATGGCTACACCTTC.

The chain links TRBV6-5 to TRBJ2-2; 10 nucleotides match TRBD1. The germline V gene has CDR1 MNHEY and CDR2 SVGAGI. CDR3 length: 15 amino acids. V trimming: 6 bases; J trimming: 7 bases; junction bases outside the gene matches: 8. CDR3 nucleotides: TGTGCCAGCAGACCCGGGACAGGGGTACACGGGGAGCTGTTTTTT. It specifies CASRPGTGVHGELFF.

The V call is TRBV27, the J call TRBJ1-2; tentatively, D is TRBD1 (5 bases). Germline CDR1 MNHEY, CDR2 SMNVEV (reference sequence). The CDR3 consists of 13 residues. Deletions cut 6 bases from V and 4 bases from J, with 12 bases between. CDR3 coding DNA: TGTGCCAGCAGCGCGCAGGGCCTCTATGGCTACACCTTC. This gives the protein CASSAQGLYGYTF.